The 26 T cell receptor beta chains below were found in one sample sequenced in a study of control samples from healthy donors and cancer patients. The protocol was immunoSEQ multiplex PCR, while the TCRdb copy is restricted to in-frame clones and leaves out a portion. The table includes tens of thousands of clones, approximately 89% detected once. Sequenced material: PBMCs. Receptor source: a middle-aged man with colorectal cancer.

This clone has a single count. This chain links TRBV4-1 with TRBJ2-1; weak D call: TRBD2 (6 bases). The germline gives CDR1 MGHRA, CDR2 YSYEKL. The CDR3 is made up of 16 amino acids. The V end lost 4 bases, the J end lost 8 bases, and 21 bases lay between the germline ends. The DNA for the CDR3 is TGCGCCAGCAGCCCCGGAGGGGTGGGTACAGACGATGAGCAGTTCTTC. Its translation: CASSPGGVGTDDEQFF.

The chain recombines TRBV27 with TRBJ1-1; the D gene is possibly TRBD1 (5 bases). The V end was cut by 5 bases, the J end by 1 base, with 11 bases between. This CDR3 contains 14 residues. CDR1 MNHEY and CDR2 SMNVEV come from the germline V gene (reference sequence). The CDR3 protein is CASSLRGWNTEAFF. The CDR3 DNA is TGTGCCAGCAGTCTTAGGGGATGGAACACTGAAGCTTTCTTT.

The chain carries TRBV6-4 and TRBJ2-2; possibly TRBD2 for D (6 bases). The CDR3 has 14 residues. The V and J ends lost 4 bases and 4 bases respectively, with 10 bases between them. CDR1 is MRHNA, CDR2 SNTAGT, per germline. This chain's CDR3 is CASSVSGGTGELFF. CDR3 in DNA: TGTGCCAGCAGTGTGTCCGGGGGCACCGGGGAGCTGTTTTTT.

The chain recombines TRBV4-1 with TRBJ1-1; D is unclear. This CDR3 comprises 15 residues. CDR1 is MGHRA, CDR2 YSYEKL, per germline. Between the trimmed V and J ends, which lost 4 bases and 2 bases, there was a span of 14 bases. The CDR3 reads CASSLTRGGNTEAFF. Here the CDR3 DNA reads TGCGCCAGCAGCCTTACTCGGGGAGGCAACACTGAAGCTTTCTTT.

This clone has more than one count but fewer than ten. J is TRBJ2-5 and V is TRBV11-2; 10 bases are a match to TRBD1. The CDR3 is made up of 15 amino acids. The V and J ends lost 5 bases and 4 bases, in that order; junction bases with no gene match: 7. Germline V gene lookup returns CDR1 SGHAT and CDR2 FQNNGV. The CDR3 region has the DNA TGTGCCAGCAGCCGGACAGGGGGATTCTTAGAGACCCAGTACTTC. It yields the protein CASSRTGGFLETQYF.

V gene TRBV4-1 combines with J gene TRBJ1-1; D unresolved. Trimming pared 4 bases from V and 10 bases from J, leaving 16 bases between. This CDR3 region has 13 residues. Germline-derived CDR1 and CDR2 are MGHRA and YSYEKL. The CDR3 is CASSRHSPRGAFF. The CDR3 bases are TGCGCCAGCAGCCGTCACTCTCCTCGGGGAGCTTTCTTT.

The chain combines TRBV3-1 (or the pseudogene TRBV3-2) with TRBJ2-3; D gene ambiguous. CDR1 LGHDT and CDR2 YNNKEL come from the germline V gene (reference sequence). The CDR3 is 13 residues long. V was cut by 0 bases and J by 4 bases, with 5 bases left in between. The CDR3 is CASSQEPPDTQYF. In DNA, the CDR3 is TGTGCCAGCAGCCAAGAACCGCCAGATACGCAGTATTTT.

The V gene is TRBV3-1 (or the pseudogene TRBV3-2), the J gene TRBJ1-1; D remains ambiguous. This CDR3 has 13 residues. Trimming stripped 6 bases from V and 1 base from J, with 9 bases between. The germline gives CDR1 LGHDT, CDR2 YNNKEL (reference sequence). Here the CDR3 reads CASSVLRNTEAFF. CDR3 DNA sequence: TGTGCCAGCAGTGTCTTAAGGAACACTGAAGCTTTCTTT.

J is TRBJ1-3 and V is TRBV6-2 or TRBV6-3; D call uncertain. The V gene lost 2 bases and the J gene lost 2 bases, with 10 bases spanning the gap. The CDR3 consists of 15 residues. Germline values: CDR1 MNHEY, CDR2 SVGEGT. CDR3 amino acids: CASSYPGSPGNTIYF. CDR3 coding DNA: TGTGCCAGCAGTTACCCAGGAAGTCCTGGAAACACCATATATTTT.

This chain links TRBV5-5 with TRBJ1-4; D remains unclear. V gave up 0 bases and J gave up 3 bases, with 6 bases separating them. CDR3 length: 14 residues. Germline V gene data show CDR1 as SGHKS and CDR2 as YYEKEE (reference sequence). The CDR3 loop is CASSLGPPNEKLFF. CDR3 nucleotide sequence: TGTGCCAGCAGCTTGGGGCCGCCTAATGAAAAACTGTTTTTT.

The V and J genes are TRBV7-2 and TRBJ2-7; 8 bases are shared with TRBD1. CDR3 length: 15 amino acids. The trim removed 2 bases at V and 2 bases at J, leaving 5 bases unmatched. Germline V lookup: CDR1 SGHTA, CDR2 FQGNSA. The chain's CDR3 is CASSLMGQATYEQYF. As DNA, the CDR3 is TGTGCCAGCAGCTTAATGGGACAGGCTACCTACGAGCAGTACTTC.

V and J are TRBV19 and TRBJ2-6; D possibly corresponds to TRBD1 (5 bases). The CDR3 is 16 residues long. From germline, CDR1 is LNHDA and CDR2 SQIVND (reference sequence). The V end was cut by 6 bases, the J end by 0 bases, with 12 bases between. The CDR3, as DNA: TGTGCCAGTAGACGACAGTGGGACTCTGGGGCCAACGTCCTGACTTTC. This codes for CASRRQWDSGANVLTF.

J is TRBJ2-1 and V is TRBV5-6; the match to TRBD2 covers 8 bases. CDR1 SGHDT and CDR2 YYEEEE come from the germline V gene. This CDR3 is 13 amino acids long. J gave up 5 bases and V 4 bases, and 2 bases lay outside the gene matches. DNA for the CDR3: TGTGCCAGCAGCCCGACTAGCGACAATGAGCAGTTCTTC. Its translation is CASSPTSDNEQFF.

The rearrangement joins TRBV4-3 to TRBJ2-6; 7 bases are shared with TRBD1. Germline V gives CDR1 LGHNA, CDR2 YSLEER. The junction had 14 bases not matched to a gene; V was cut back by 0 bases and J by 0 bases. This CDR3 has 21 residues. The CDR3 coding sequence is TGCGCCAGCAGCCAAGAACCGGGGAGTTGGGACAGCGACTCTGGGGCCAACGTCCTGACTTTC. The encoded protein is CASSQEPGSWDSDSGANVLTF.

The chain combines TRBV27 with TRBJ1-5; D unclear. V dropped 1 base and J dropped 6 bases, with 25 bases sitting between them. The CDR3 has 19 residues. Germline values: CDR1 MNHEY, CDR2 SMNVEV (reference sequence). The CDR3 spells CASSLYMLAAPGKGQPQHF. CDR3 nucleotide sequence: TGTGCCAGCAGTTTATACATGTTAGCGGCCCCCGGTAAGGGTCAGCCCCAGCATTTT.

The rearrangement joins TRBV5-1 to TRBJ1-1; perhaps TRBD1 as D (5 bases). Trimming pared 1 base from V and 6 bases from J, leaving 16 bases between. This CDR3 comprises 15 residues. Looked up from germline, CDR1 is SGHRS and CDR2 is YFSETQ. CDR3 sequence: CASSLTVGREAEAFF. The CDR3, as DNA: TGCGCCAGCAGCTTGACGGTCGGCAGGGAGGCTGAAGCTTTCTTT. The variable domain in full, with the rest retrieved from reference TRBV5-1 and TRBJ1-1, is KAGVTQTPRYLIKTRGQQVTLSCSPISGHRSVSWYQQTPGQGLQFLFEYFSETQRNKGNFPGRFSGRQFSNSRSEMNVSTLELGDSALYLCASSLTVGREAEAFFGQGTRLTVV.

This chain uses TRBV15 with TRBJ2-1; the match to TRBD2 covers 13 bases. With 3 bases clipped from V and 0 bases from J, the junction kept 8 bases outside the gene matches. Germline V gene data show CDR1 as LNHNV and CDR2 as YYDKDF (reference sequence). The CDR3 runs to 19 residues. The DNA of the CDR3 is TGTGCCACCAGCAGGTACGGGACTAGCGGGACCTACTCCTACAATGAGCAGTTCTTC. It translates to CATSRYGTSGTYSYNEQFF.

The DNA of the CDR3 is TGTGCCAGCTCAGGAGTTGAGCAGTACTTC. Encoded protein: CASSGVEQYF. The rearrangement joins TRBV2 to TRBJ2-7, with D uncertain. The CDR3 extends over 10 amino acids. Germline lookup yields CDR1 SNHLY and CDR2 FYNNEI. Trimming stripped 8 bases from V and 7 bases from J, with 9 bases between.

The chain has TRBV6-6 and TRBJ1-5; 10 bases are a match to TRBD1. Germline CDR1 is MNHNY and CDR2 is SVGAGI (reference sequence). This CDR3 has 15 residues. Trimming took 8 bases from V and 1 from J; bases not matched to a gene: 5. CDR3 DNA: TGTGCCAGCTGGACAGGGGGGAGCAGCAATCAGCCCCAGCATTTT. It is translated as CASWTGGSSNQPQHF.

The genes are TRBV28 and TRBJ1-1; TRBD1 is a possible D gene (5 bases). There are 13 residues in the CDR3. With 2 bases removed from V and 4 bases from J, the gap between germline ends came to 8 bases. Germline V gene sequence: CDR1 MDHEN, CDR2 SYDVKM. The CDR3 DNA follows: TGTGCCAGCAGTTTAGGCGGGGGCACTGAAGCTTTCTTT. Its translation is CASSLGGGTEAFF.

This sequence joins TRBV6-5 and TRBJ1-6; D gene unclear. Germline V gene sequence: CDR1 MNHEY, CDR2 SVGAGI. This CDR3 is built from 16 residues. Deletions cut 0 bases from V and 8 bases from J, with 14 bases between. This CDR3 is CASSYSGRRRDSPLHF. The CDR3 nucleotides read TGTGCCAGCAGTTACTCTGGGAGAAGAAGGGATTCACCCCTCCACTTT.

The V call is TRBV4-1, the J call TRBJ1-6; D remains ambiguous. The ends were cut back, 1 base at V and 11 bases at J, with 15 bases in the middle. Per the germline V gene, CDR1 is MGHRA and CDR2 is YSYEKL. The CDR3 length is 15 residues. CDR3 nucleotides: TGCGCCAGCAGCCAAGCTGGATTCCTTCTGGCACCCCTCCACTTT. Encoded protein: CASSQAGFLLAPLHF.

The genes are TRBV2 and TRBJ1-5; 7 nucleotides line up with TRBD1. The CDR3 covers 14 residues. Germline V gene lookup returns CDR1 SNHLY and CDR2 FYNNEI. V lost 2 bases and J lost 6; bases outside the gene matches: 4. The CDR3 DNA reads as TGTGCCAGCAGTGAACTGGGACAGTTTCAGCCCCAGCATTTT. The encoded protein is CASSELGQFQPQHF. The entire variable domain, with the rest obtained from reference TRBV2 and TRBJ1-5, is as follows: EPEVTQTPSHQVTQMGQEVILRCVPISNHLYFYWYRQILGQKVEFLVSFYNNEISEKSEIFDDQFSVERPDGSNFTLKIRSTKLEDSAMYFCASSELGQFQPQHFGDGTRLSIL.

The genes are TRBV7-3 and TRBJ2-7, with a tentative D call TRBD1 (5 bases). Germline V gene lookup returns CDR1 SGHTA and CDR2 FQGTGA. The CDR3 contains 14 residues. V was clipped by 2 bases and J by 2 bases, with 10 bases between them. CDR3 DNA sequence: TGTGCCAGCAGCTTATCAGGGAACGCCTACGAGCAGTACTTC. Its translation is CASSLSGNAYEQYF.

The chain links TRBV10-3 to TRBJ1-2; D gene unclear. V lost 10 bases to trimming and J lost 0 bases, with 12 bases between them. CDR3 length equals 13 residues. From germline, CDR1 is ENHRY and CDR2 SYGVKD. The CDR3 protein is CASESGANYGYTF. Written as DNA, the CDR3 is TGTGCCAGCGAATCGGGAGCTAACTATGGCTACACCTTC.

In this sample, this clone turned up a few times. The rearrangement joins TRBV5-1 to TRBJ2-2; no clear D gene. CDR3 length: 13 amino acids. V gave up 1 base and J gave up 2 bases, with 3 bases separating them. Germline CDR1 and CDR2: SGHRS and YFSETQ. The DNA for the CDR3 is TGCGCCAGCAGCTTGAAAAACACCGGGGAGCTGTTTTTT. Amino acids: CASSLKNTGELFF.